These 15 T cell receptor beta chains were sequenced from one sample in a study of cytomegalovirus exposure and HLA in healthy donors. Primers: 60 Vbeta forward and 13 Jbeta reverse. Clones were read by immunoSEQ multiplex PCR, and TCRdb kept only the in-frame ones, dropping some. The sample carries 100,000 or so clones, around 80% recorded once. Source material: PBMCs. These receptors originate from a man aged 25 to 40 in good health and CMV-seronegative.

V gene TRBV13 combines with J gene TRBJ1-1, with D perhaps matching TRBD1 (6 bases). The germline V gene encodes CDR1 PRHDT and CDR2 FYEKMQ (reference sequence). This CDR3 contains 12 residues. Deletions cut 6 bases from V and 8 bases from J, with 13 bases between. The CDR3 reads CASSSSGTEAFF. The CDR3 DNA follows: TGTGCCAGCAGTTCCTCCGGGACAGAAGCTTTCTTT.

This clone was observed a few times. V and J are TRBV4-2 and TRBJ2-3; D is unclear. This CDR3 is 14 amino acids long. V shed 1 base and J shed 3 bases, with 8 bases lying between them. Germline assignment: CDR1 LGHNA and CDR2 YNFKEQ. Here the CDR3 reads CASSQVADTDTQYF. CDR3 in DNA: TGTGCCAGCAGCCAAGTGGCAGATACAGATACGCAGTATTTT.

This clone was observed a few times. The J gene is TRBJ2-7, the V gene TRBV25-1, with 9 bases aligning to TRBD2. Germline V gene data show CDR1 as MGHDK and CDR2 as SYGVNS. Trimming took 5 bases from V and 5 from J; bases not matched to a gene: 10. The CDR3 is 15 residues long. The CDR3 sequence: CASSNPGLAENEQYF. DNA for the CDR3: TGTGCCAGCAGTAACCCGGGACTAGCCGAAAACGAGCAGTACTTC.

The rearrangement joins TRBV5-1 to TRBJ1-2; D gene ambiguous. This CDR3 spans 13 amino acids. Germline lookup yields CDR1 SGHRS and CDR2 YFSETQ. V was trimmed by 4 bases and J by 3 bases, leaving 10 bases between them. CDR3 DNA sequence: TGCGCCAGCAGCCCCACGGGGTACTATGGCTACACCTTC. Residues: CASSPTGYYGYTF.

J is TRBJ1-5 and V is TRBV19, with TRBD1 matching 7 bases. The germline gives CDR1 LNHDA, CDR2 SQIVND (reference sequence). The ends lost 3 bases at V and 2 bases at J; junction bases unmatched: 4. The CDR3 sequence is 15 residues long. The DNA of the CDR3 is TGTGCCAGTAGTATGAGGCAGGGGGGCAATCAGCCCCAGCATTTT. It is translated as CASSMRQGGNQPQHF.

This rearrangement joins TRBV12-5 to TRBJ1-5; D uncertain. V was trimmed by 4 bases and J by 6 bases, leaving 10 bases between them. CDR1 and CDR2 from the germline V gene are LGHNT and FRNRAP. This CDR3 is 13 amino acids long. This CDR3 reads CASGSPGSQPQHF. The CDR3 DNA reads TGTGCTAGTGGTTCCCCTGGGAGTCAGCCCCAGCATTTT.

The chain carries TRBV30 and TRBJ1-6; D uncertain. Trimming shortened V by 2 bases and J by 7 bases, and 15 bases separated the two germline ends. CDR1 GTSNPN and CDR2 SVGIG come from the germline V gene (reference sequence). The CDR3 is 15 residues long. CDR3 in DNA: TGTGCCTGGAGTAATTTTGTGGGCCACAATTCACCCCTCCACTTT. Translated: CAWSNFVGHNSPLHF.

V is TRBV2 and J is TRBJ2-7; 10 bases fit TRBD1. CDR1 is SNHLY and CDR2 is FYNNEI in the germline V gene. This CDR3 has 13 amino acids. Germline trimming cut 10 bases from V and 6 bases from J; bases unmatched to any gene: 9. The CDR3 DNA reads TGTGCCACCACCGGACAGGGGGTTGGCGAGCAGTACTTC. Translating gives CATTGQGVGEQYF.

The J gene is TRBJ2-3, the V gene TRBV4-1; TRBD1 aligns across 7 bases. The ends lost 6 bases at V and 4 bases at J; junction bases unmatched: 10. In germline, CDR1 is MGHRA, CDR2 YSYEKL. The CDR3 has 15 residues. CDR3 DNA: TGCGCCAGCAGACACGGGACAGTTTCCGCAGATACGCAGTATTTT. It specifies CASRHGTVSADTQYF.

This sequence joins TRBV9 and TRBJ2-6, with D possibly matching TRBD1 (7 bases). Germline V gives CDR1 SGDLS, CDR2 YYNGEE. Trimming pared 3 bases from V and 0 bases from J, leaving 13 bases between. CDR3 length equals 17 residues. The DNA for the CDR3 is TGTGCCAGCAGCGGCGGGACAGCAAGCTCTGGGGCCAACGTCCTGACTTTC. This codes for CASSGGTASSGANVLTF.

The genes are TRBV6-1 and TRBJ1-5, with 8 bases lining up with TRBD1. The CDR3 contains 13 residues. Trimming removed 6 bases from V and 5 bases from J; junction bases left unmatched: 3. Germline V gene lookup returns CDR1 MNHNS and CDR2 SASEGT. In nucleotides, the CDR3 is TGTGCCAGCAGCACGACAGGGGATCAGCCCCAGCATTTT. This gives the protein CASSTTGDQPQHF.

The chain combines TRBV15 with TRBJ2-1; possibly TRBD2 for D (6 bases). The CDR3 contains 16 residues. Germline V CDR1 and CDR2: LNHNV, YYDKDF (reference sequence). Trimming removed 0 bases from V and 0 bases from J, with 9 bases in between. In DNA form, the CDR3 reads TGTGCCACCAGCAGAGAAAGGGACTCCTCCTACAATGAGCAGTTCTTC. The encoded protein is CATSRERDSSYNEQFF.

The chain joins TRBV5-1 to TRBJ2-1; 9 bases are shared with TRBD2. Trimming at V came to 4 bases and at J to 7 bases, leaving 6 bases not matched to a gene. CDR3 length: 14 amino acids. The germline V gene has CDR1 SGHRS and CDR2 YFSETQ. The CDR3 bases are TGCGCCAGCAGCAATAGCGGGAGATGGAATGAGCAGTTCTTC. It is translated as CASSNSGRWNEQFF. Variable domain in full (rest from reference TRBV5-1 and TRBJ2-1): KAGVTQTPRYLIKTRGQQVTLSCSPISGHRSVSWYQQTPGQGLQFLFEYFSETQRNKGNFPGRFSGRQFSNSRSEMNVSTLELGDSALYLCASSNSGRWNEQFFGPGTRLTVL.

CDR3 amino acids: CASSEAGGGAHNEQFF. The CDR3 bases are TGTGCCAGCAGTGAAGCTGGCGGGGGGGCCCACAATGAGCAGTTCTTC. The chain joins TRBV6-1 to TRBJ2-1; 9 nucleotides match TRBD2. From germline, CDR1 is MNHNS and CDR2 SASEGT. The V and J ends lost 0 bases and 5 bases, in that order; junction bases with no gene match: 5. The CDR3 consists of 16 residues.

This clone showed up just once. This rearrangement joins TRBV2 to TRBJ2-1, with TRBD1 identical over 7 bases. With V trimmed by 2 bases and J by 6 bases, 7 bases remained unmatched. This CDR3 is 15 amino acids long. Germline V gene data show CDR1 as SNHLY and CDR2 as FYNNEI. CDR3 region: CASSEYGRGFNEQFF. In nucleotides, the CDR3 is TGTGCCAGCAGTGAATATGGCAGGGGGTTCAATGAGCAGTTCTTC.